This T cell receptor beta chain was documented in a study of blood T cell repertoires in COVID-19. Original analysis: Reference gene primer amplification gave estimated nucleated cell counts. Some clones are missing from TCRdb's copy, which holds only in-frame ones; the method was immunoSEQ multiplex PCR. The D gene and trimming were derived from the DNA, and the V and J assignments and clone size from that table. The sample lists about 100,000 clones, almost 85% occurring once. The trim removed 3 bases at V and 5 bases at J, leaving 8 bases unmatched. The CDR3 is made up of 16 amino acids. The germline gives CDR1 SGHDT, CDR2 YYEEEE.

The rearrangement joins TRBV5-6 to TRBJ1-1; 12 bases are shared with TRBD1. The sequence was collected from a human donor in a cohort sampled during active COVID-19. The sequenced material came from peripheral blood. CDR3 nucleotide sequence: TGTGCCAGCAGCTATTGGGGGACAGGGGGCGGGACTGAAGCTTTCTTT. The encoded protein is CASSYWGTGGGTEAFF. Using reference TRBV5-6 and TRBJ1-1 for the parts outside the CDR3, the full variable domain is DAGVTQSPTHLIKTRGQQVTLRCSPKSGHDTVSWYQQALGQGPQFIFQYYEEEERQRGNFPDRFSGHQFPNYSSELNVNALLLGDSALYLCASSYWGTGGGTEAFFGQGTRLTVV.